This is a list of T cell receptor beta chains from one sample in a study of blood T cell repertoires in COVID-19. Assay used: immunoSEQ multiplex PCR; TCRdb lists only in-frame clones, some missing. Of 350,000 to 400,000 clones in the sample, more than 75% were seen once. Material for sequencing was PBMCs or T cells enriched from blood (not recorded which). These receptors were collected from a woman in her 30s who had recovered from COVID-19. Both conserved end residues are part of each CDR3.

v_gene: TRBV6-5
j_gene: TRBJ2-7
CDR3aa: CASSSTGLAKYEQYF

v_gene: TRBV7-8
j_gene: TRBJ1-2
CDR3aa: CASSARGGYTF

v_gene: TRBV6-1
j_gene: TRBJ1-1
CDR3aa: CASSEAGGATEAFF

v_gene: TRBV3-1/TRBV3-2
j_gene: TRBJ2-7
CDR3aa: CASSQGAGIFEQYF

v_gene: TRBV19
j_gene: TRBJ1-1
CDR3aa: CASSIRGENTEAFF

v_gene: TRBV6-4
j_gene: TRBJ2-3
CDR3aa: CASSDQSTDTQYF

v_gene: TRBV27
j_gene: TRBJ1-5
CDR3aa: CASSPTTGKGGQPQHF

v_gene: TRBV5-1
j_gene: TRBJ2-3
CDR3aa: CASSFSGTGSTDTQYF

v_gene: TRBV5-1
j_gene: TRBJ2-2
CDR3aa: CASSLEAGYPTGELFF

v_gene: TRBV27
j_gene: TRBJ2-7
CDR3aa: CASSLKSRASGLSYEQYF

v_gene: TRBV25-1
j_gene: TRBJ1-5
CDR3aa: CASSGSGTGQPQHF

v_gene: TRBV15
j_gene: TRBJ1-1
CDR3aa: CATSSLSSEDTEAFF

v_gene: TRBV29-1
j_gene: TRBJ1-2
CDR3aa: CSVELEGAYYGYTF

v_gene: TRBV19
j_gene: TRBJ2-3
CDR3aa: CASSRGGTGVTDTQYF

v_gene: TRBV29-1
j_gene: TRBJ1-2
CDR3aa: CSVEGGTLYGYTF

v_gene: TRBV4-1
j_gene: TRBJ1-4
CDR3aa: CASSRGTGGTTNEKLFF

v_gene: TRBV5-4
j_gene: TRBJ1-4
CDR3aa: CASRRGTNEKLFF

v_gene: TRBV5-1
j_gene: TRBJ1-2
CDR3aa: CASSFGGDYGYTF

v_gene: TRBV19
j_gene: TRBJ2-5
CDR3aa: CASSRPLAGIETQYF

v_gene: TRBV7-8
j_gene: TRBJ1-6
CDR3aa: CASSLPDRSYSPLHF

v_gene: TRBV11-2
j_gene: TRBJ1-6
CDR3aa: CASSLDQGRNSPLHF

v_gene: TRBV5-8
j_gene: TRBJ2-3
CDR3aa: CASSLGQTSTDTQYF

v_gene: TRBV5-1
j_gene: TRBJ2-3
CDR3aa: CASCSRGADTQYF

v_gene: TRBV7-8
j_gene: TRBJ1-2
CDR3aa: CASSFDGQAYGYTF

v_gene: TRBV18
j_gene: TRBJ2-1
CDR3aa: CASSPPTDYNEQFF

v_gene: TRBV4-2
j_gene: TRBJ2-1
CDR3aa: CASSQVSAGGNNEQFF

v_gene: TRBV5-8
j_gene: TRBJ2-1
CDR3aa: CASTPSGRDSYNEQFF

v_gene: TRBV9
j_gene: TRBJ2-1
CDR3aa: CASSVVLAGYNEQFF

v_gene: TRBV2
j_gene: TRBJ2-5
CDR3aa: CASSRGDSASQYF

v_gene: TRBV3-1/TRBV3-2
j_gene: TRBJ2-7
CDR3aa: CASSQGEAGGYEQYF

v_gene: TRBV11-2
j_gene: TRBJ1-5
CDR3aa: CASSAGQHLGQPQHF

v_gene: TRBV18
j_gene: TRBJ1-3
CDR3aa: CASSPGQGARGNTIYF